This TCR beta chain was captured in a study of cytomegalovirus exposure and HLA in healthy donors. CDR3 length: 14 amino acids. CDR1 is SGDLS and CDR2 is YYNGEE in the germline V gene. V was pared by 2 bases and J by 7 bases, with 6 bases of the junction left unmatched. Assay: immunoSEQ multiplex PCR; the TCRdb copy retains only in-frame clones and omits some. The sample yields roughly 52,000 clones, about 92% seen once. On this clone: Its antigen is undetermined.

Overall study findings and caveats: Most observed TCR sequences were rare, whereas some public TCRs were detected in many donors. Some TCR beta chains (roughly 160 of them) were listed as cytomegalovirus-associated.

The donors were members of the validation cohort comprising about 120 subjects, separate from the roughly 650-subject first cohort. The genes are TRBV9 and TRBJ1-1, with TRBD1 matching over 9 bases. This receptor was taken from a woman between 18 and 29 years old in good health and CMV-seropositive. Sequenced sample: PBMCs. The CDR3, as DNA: TGTGCCAGCAGCGTTACAGGGGGCCCGGGTGAAGCTTTCTTT. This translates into CASSVTGGPGEAFF.